This T cell receptor (beta chain) came from a study of blood T cell repertoires in COVID-19 (dated by TCRdb to 2020 to 2022). Regarding the complete study: Collaborator samples came from the United States, Italy and Spain and covered acute and convalescent phases of COVID-19. A de-identified subject ID, COVID-19 status, age in years and sex were almost always included in the sample metadata. Subjects who had been exposed to COVID-19, were actively infected with it, or had recovered from it provided the deeply sampled blood TCRbeta repertoires that made up the dataset. The prospective study material was composed of cDNA or gDNA derived from T cells, B-cell-depleted T cells, or PBMCs. The samples were drawn from two sources: the first 160 participants of the ongoing ImmuneRACE study, and approximately 1,300 subjects contributed by 6 global collaborators. Where available, HLA class I and class II types were obtained from metadata supplied by the sample provider rather than from assay-based typing. The repertoires were released in a freely available public database meant as a resource for research on the immune response to SARS-CoV-2.

CDR1 and CDR2 (LGHDT, YNNKEL) derive from the germline V gene (reference sequence). The CDR3, cysteine through phenylalanine, is 15 amino acids long. CDR3 DNA only is kept here, 45 bases in frame from base 1. Relative to germline, V is 1 base shorter and J is 8 bases shorter, with 15 bases between their ends. With respect to this clone: Its antigen is still unknown. No base qualities exist here, and no much larger clone lies one base off it.

Collaborating institutions collected whole blood in K2EDTA tubes following their own protocols. For TCRbeta analysis, collaborators shipped samples as frozen whole blood, isolated PBMCs, or DNA extracted from either of those sample types. TCRbeta CDR3 regions were amplified from genomic DNA by means of the immunoSEQ Assay, a bias-controlled multiplex PCR. In the source study's methods: Nucleated cell counts per sample were estimated from amplification of reference gene primers within the assay. To quantify the absolute abundance of each unique TCRbeta CDR3 rearrangement, sequence reads were collapsed and filtered. Productive Simpson clonality was computed per sample as the square root of Simpson's diversity index over productive rearrangements. This is the immuneACCESS table as TCRdb keeps it, with only in-frame sequences that have V and J called. A part of the clones is gone; compared with another copy, unresolved V genes explain less than half, and the rest is unexplained. V and J calls and clone size are as listed in that table; D and trimming were resolved from the DNA. Here the sample has fewer than 35,000 clones; about 80% occur a single time. The ten top clones hold about 1.8% of the sample.

Study-wide findings and limitations: The amount of clinical and demographic metadata varied by source and participant and was provided uncurated.

The source of this sequence is a man aged 80 or over with active or convalescent COVID-19. The material sequenced was peripheral blood. The chain is encoded by TRBV3-1 (or the pseudogene TRBV3-2) joined to TRBJ2-1, with TRBD2 tentatively as D gene (6 bases match). The CDR3 here reads CASSQVAVFRDEQFF. The nucleotide sequence is given as TGTGCCAGCAGCCAAGTAGCGGTTTTTCGCGATGAGCAGTTCTTC.